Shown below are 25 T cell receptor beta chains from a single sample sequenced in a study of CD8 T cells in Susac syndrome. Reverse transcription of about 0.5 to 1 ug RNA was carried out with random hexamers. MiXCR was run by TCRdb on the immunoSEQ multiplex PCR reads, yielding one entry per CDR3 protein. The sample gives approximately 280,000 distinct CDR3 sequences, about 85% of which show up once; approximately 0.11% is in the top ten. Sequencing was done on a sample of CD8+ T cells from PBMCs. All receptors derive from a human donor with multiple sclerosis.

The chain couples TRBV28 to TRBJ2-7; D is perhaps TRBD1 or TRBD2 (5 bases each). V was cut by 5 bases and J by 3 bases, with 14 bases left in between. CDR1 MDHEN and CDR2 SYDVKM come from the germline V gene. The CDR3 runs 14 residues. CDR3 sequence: CASSPLWGSYEQYF. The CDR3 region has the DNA TGTGCCAGCAGTCCCTTATGGGGGAGCTACGAGCAGTACTTC. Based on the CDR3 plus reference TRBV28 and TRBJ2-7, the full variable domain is DVKVTQSSRYLVKRTGEKVFLECVQDMDHENMFWYRQDPGLGLRLIYFSYDVKMKEKGDIPEGYSVSREKKERFSLILESASTNQTSMYLCASSPLWGSYEQYFGPGTRLTVT.

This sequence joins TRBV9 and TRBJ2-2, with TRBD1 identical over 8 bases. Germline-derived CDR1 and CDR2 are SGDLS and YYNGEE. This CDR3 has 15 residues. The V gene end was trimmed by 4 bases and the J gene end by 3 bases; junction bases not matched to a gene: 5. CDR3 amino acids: CASSPRQGYTGELFF. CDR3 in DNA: TGTGCCAGCAGCCCCCGACAGGGGTACACCGGGGAGCTGTTTTTT.

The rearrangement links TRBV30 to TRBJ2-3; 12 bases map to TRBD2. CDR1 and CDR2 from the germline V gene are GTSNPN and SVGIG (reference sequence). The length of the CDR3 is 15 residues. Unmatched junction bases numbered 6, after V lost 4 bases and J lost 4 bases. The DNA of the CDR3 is TGTGCCTGGACCCTAGCGGGAGGGATCGCAGATACGCAGTATTTT. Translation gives CAWTLAGGIADTQYF.

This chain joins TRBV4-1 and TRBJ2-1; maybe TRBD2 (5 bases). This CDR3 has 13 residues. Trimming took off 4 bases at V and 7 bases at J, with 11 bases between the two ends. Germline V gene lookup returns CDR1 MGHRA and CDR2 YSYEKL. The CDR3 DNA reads TGCGCCAGCAGCCTCACAGCGGTTAATGAGCAGTTCTTC. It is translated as CASSLTAVNEQFF.

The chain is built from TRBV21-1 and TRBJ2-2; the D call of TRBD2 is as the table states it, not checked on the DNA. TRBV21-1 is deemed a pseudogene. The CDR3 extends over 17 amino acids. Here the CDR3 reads CASSKGLAGEPTGELFF. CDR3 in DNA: TGTGCCAGCAGCAAGGGACTAGCGGGAGAGCCCACCGGGGAGCTGTTTTTT.

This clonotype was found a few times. CDR3 coding DNA: TGTGCCAGTAGTATTCGGACTTCAGTGTCCTACGAGCAGTACTTC. Protein product: CASSIRTSVSYEQYF. This chain joins TRBV19 and TRBJ2-7; the D gene is possibly TRBD2 (5 bases). V was pared by 3 bases and J by 1 base, with 13 bases between. Germline-derived CDR1 and CDR2 are LNHDA and SQIVND (reference sequence). CDR3 size: 15 residues.

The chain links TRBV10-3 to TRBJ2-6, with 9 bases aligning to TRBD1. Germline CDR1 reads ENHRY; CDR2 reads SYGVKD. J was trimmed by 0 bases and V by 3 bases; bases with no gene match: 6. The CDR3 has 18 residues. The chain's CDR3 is CAISDPGTGISGANVLTF. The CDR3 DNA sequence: TGTGCCATCAGTGATCCCGGGACAGGGATCTCTGGGGCCAACGTCCTGACTTTC.

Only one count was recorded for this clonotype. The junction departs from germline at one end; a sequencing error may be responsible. In DNA form, the CDR3 reads TGTGCCAGCAAATTTCAGGAGAGGAACACTGAAGTTTTCTTT. Its protein product is CASKFQERNTEVFF. This chain joins TRBV28 and TRBJ1-1; no clear D gene. Germline CDR1 reads MDHEN; CDR2 reads SYDVKM. This CDR3 is 14 amino acids long.

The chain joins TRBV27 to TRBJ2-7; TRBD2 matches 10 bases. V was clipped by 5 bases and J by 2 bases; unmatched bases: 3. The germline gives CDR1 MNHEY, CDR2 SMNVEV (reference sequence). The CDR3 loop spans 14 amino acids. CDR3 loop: CASSTSGNAYEQYF. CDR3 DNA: TGTGCCAGCAGTACTAGCGGGAATGCCTACGAGCAGTACTTC.

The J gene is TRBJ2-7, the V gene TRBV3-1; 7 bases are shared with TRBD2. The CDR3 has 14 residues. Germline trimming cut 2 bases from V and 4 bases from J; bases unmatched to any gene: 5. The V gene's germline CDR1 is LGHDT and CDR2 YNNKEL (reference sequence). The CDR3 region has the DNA TGTGCCAGCAGCCAATGGGAGGGTGATTACGAGCAGTACTTC. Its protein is CASSQWEGDYEQYF.

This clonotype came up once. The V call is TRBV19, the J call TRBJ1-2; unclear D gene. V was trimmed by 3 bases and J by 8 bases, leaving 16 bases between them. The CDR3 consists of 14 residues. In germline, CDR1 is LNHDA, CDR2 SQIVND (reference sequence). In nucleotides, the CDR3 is TGTGCCAGTAGTATTCTCGACTTTTTGGGAGGCTACACCTTC. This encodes CASSILDFLGGYTF.

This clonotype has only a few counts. CDR3 loop: CASSPAGLAGVHEQFF. CDR3 in DNA: TGTGCCAGCAGTCCTGCGGGGCTAGCGGGAGTTCATGAGCAGTTCTTC. The V and J genes are TRBV12-3 or TRBV12-4 and TRBJ2-1, with 10 bases lining up with TRBD2. V trimming: 5 bases; J trimming: 8 bases; junction bases outside the gene matches: 12. There are 16 residues in the CDR3.

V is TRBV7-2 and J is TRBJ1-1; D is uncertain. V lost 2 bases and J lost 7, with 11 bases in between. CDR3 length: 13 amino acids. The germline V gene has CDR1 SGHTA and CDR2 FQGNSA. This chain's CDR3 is CASSLLGRSEAFF. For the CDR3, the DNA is TGTGCCAGCAGCTTACTCGGACGGAGTGAAGCTTTCTTT.

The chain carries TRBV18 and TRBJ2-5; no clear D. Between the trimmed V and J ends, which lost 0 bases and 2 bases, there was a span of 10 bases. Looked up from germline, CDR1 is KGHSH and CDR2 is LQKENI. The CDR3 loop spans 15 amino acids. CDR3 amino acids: CASSPPRFGQETQYF. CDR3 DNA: TGTGCCAGCTCACCACCCCGTTTCGGACAAGAGACCCAGTACTTC.

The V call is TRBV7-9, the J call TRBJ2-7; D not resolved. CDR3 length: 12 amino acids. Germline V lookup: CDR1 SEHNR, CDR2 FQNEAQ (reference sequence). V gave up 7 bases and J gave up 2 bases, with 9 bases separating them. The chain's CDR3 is CASNWPAYEQYF. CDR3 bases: TGTGCCAGCAATTGGCCAGCCTACGAGCAGTACTTC.

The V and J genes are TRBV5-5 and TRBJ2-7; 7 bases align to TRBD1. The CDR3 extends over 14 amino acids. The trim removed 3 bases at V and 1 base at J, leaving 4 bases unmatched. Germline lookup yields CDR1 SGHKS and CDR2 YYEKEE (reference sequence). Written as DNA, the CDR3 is TGTGCCAGCAGCTCCCGGGACAGATCCTACGAGCAGTACTTC. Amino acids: CASSSRDRSYEQYF.

CDR3 amino acids: CALTTGYTEAFF. DNA for the CDR3: TGTGCCTTGACTACAGGCTACACTGAAGCTTTCTTT. The chain recombines TRBV30 with TRBJ1-1, with D possibly matching TRBD1 (5 bases). V lost 7 bases to trimming and J lost 3 bases, with 12 bases between them. The CDR3 has 12 residues. Germline V gives CDR1 GTSNPN, CDR2 SVGIG (reference sequence). Complete variable domain (other parts from reference TRBV30 and TRBJ1-1): SQTIHQWPATLVQPVGSPLSLECTVEGTSNPNLYWYRQAAGRGLQLLFYSVGIGQISSEVPQNLSASRPQDRQFILSSKKLLLSDSGFYLCALTTGYTEAFFGQGTRLTVV.

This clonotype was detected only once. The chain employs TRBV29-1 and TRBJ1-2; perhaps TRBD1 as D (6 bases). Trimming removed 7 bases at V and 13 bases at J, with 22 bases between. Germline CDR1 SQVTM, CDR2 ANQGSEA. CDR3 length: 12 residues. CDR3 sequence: CSDRNYRDLGTF. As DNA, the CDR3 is TGCAGCGACAGAAATTACAGGGATTTGGGCACCTTC.

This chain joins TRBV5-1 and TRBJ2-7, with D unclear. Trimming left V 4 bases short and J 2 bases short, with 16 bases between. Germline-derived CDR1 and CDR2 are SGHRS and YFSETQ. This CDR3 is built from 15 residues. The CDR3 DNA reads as TGCGCCAGCAGCGACCCAGAGGACCTCCCCTACGAGCAGTACTTC. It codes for CASSDPEDLPYEQYF.

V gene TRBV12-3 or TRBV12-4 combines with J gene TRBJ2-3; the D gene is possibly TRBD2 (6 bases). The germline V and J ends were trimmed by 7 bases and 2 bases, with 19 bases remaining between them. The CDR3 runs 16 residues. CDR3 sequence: CASTPRERLPTDTQYF. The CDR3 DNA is TGTGCCAGCACCCCCCGGGAGCGGCTTCCCACAGATACGCAGTATTTT.

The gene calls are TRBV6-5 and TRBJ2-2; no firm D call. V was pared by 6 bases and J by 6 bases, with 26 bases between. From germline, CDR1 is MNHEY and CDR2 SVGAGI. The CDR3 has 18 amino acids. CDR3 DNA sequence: TGTGCCAGCAGCCACTCGCCGTCCAGGCAGTGGGTAGCCGGGGAGCTGTTTTTT. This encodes CASSHSPSRQWVAGELFF.

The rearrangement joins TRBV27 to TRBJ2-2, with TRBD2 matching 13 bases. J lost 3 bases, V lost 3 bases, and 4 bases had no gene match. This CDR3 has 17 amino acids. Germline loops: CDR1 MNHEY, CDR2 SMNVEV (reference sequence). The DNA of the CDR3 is TGTGCCAGCAGTTTCTTACTAGCGGGAGGGCACACCGGGGAGCTGTTTTTT. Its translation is CASSFLLAGGHTGELFF.

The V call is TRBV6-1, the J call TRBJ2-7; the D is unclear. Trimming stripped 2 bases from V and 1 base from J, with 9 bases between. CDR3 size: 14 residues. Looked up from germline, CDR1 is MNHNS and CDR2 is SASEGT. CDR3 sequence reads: CASSEIKRSYEQYF. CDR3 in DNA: TGTGCCAGCAGTGAAATAAAACGTTCCTACGAGCAGTACTTC.

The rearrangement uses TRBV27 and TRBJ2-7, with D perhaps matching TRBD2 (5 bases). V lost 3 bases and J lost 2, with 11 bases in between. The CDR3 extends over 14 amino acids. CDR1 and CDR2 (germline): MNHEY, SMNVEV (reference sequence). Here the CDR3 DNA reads TGTGCCAGCAGTTTGGTCGAGGGAGCCTACGAGCAGTACTTC. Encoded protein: CASSLVEGAYEQYF.

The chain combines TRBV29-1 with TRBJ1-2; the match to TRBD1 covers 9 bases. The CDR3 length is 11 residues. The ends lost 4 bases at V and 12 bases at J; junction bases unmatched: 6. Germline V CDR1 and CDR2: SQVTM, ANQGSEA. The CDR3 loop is CSVGNRGPHTF. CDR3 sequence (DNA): TGCAGCGTTGGCAACAGGGGGCCTCACACCTTC.